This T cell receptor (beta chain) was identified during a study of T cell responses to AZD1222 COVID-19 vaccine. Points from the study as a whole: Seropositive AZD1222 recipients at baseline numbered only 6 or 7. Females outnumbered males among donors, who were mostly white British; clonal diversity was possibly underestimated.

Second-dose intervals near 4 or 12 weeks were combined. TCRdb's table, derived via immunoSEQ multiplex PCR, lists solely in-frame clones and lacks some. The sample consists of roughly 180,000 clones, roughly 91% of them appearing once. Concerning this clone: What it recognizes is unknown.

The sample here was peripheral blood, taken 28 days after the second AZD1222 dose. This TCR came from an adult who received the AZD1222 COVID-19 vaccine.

The CDR3 coding sequence is TGCGCCAGCAGCCGGGGGACAGGGGGTTTTAACACTGAAGCTTTCTTT. It codes for CASSRGTGGFNTEAFF. J is TRBJ1-1 and V is TRBV4-3; 11 bases agree with TRBD1. Germline V gene lookup returns CDR1 LGHNA and CDR2 YSLEER. CDR3 size: 16 residues. J was trimmed by 2 bases and V by 4 bases; bases with no gene match: 6.